This T cell receptor (beta chain) was captured in a study of lymphopenia after photon versus proton radiotherapy. Whole-study findings and limits: Oligoclonal CD8+ Temra expansion after nadir drove photon patients' diversity drop. Authors raise, but do not show, better survival with proton therapy. Relative stability marked proton patients; photon patients lost diversity and naive cells.

V lost 1 base and J lost 2, with 10 bases in between. The V gene's germline CDR1 is SGHDT and CDR2 YYEEEE. The CDR3 has 16 residues. Assay: immunoSEQ multiplex PCR; the TCRdb copy retains only in-frame clones and omits some. The sample lists roughly 18,000 clones, 84% occurring once. This clone was seen a handful of times. Its antigen is not identified. The sample in question was peripheral blood, obtained from a patient treated with photon-based radiotherapy. V usage is TRBV5-6 and J usage is TRBJ1-6; a possible D gene is TRBD1 (5 bases). The clonotype originates from a woman aged 45-59 years with pancreatic cancer. The CDR3 nucleotides are TGTGCCAGCAGCTTGTTGCCGGACACCTATAATTCACCCCTCCACTTT. It is translated as CASSLLPDTYNSPLHF. The complete variable domain, with remaining parts taken from reference TRBV5-6 and TRBJ1-6, reads DAGVTQSPTHLIKTRGQQVTLRCSPKSGHDTVSWYQQALGQGPQFIFQYYEEEERQRGNFPDRFSGHQFPNYSSELNVNALLLGDSALYLCASSLLPDTYNSPLHFGNGTRLTVT.